These T cell receptor beta chains were read from a single sample in a study of T cells after yellow fever vaccination. TCRdb fed the 5' RACE reads into MiXCR, producing one record per CDR3 protein. Among tens of thousands of distinct CDR3 sequences listed, 7.4% were seen once. The sample in question was CD8+ T cells sorted from PBMCs, obtained 15 days after the yellow fever booster vaccination. These receptors were collected from a young man who received the YFV17D yellow fever vaccine. The conserved cysteine and the conserved F or W are not part of the CDR3 here.

J gene	CDR3 length	V gene	CDR3 protein
TRBJ2-1	12	TRBV12-1	ASSPGLFGNEQF
TRBJ1-6	14	TRBV7-2	ASSLVGGQYNSPLH
TRBJ2-2	11	TRBV20-1	SARTGFSGELF
TRBJ2-7	12	TRBV7-8	ASSLARGNYEQY
TRBJ2-5	14	TRBV7-6	ASNPAPGLAEETQY
TRBJ2-7	12	TRBV29-1	SVGGTMASYEQY
TRBJ2-1	15	TRBV20-1	SANQLAGGFGYNEQF
TRBJ2-1	14	TRBV9	ASSHHREVSSNEQF
TRBJ2-2	10	TRBV19	ATGENTGELF
TRBJ2-1	18	TRBV6-2/TRBV6-3	ASSYSSMSGGLAAYNEQF
TRBJ2-7	11	TRBV7-2	ASHKPEAYEQY
TRBJ2-2	14	TRBV6-5	ASSTTGAGVSGELF
TRBJ2-1	11	TRBV5-1	ASSPYSYNEQF
TRBJ2-7	11	TRBV27	ASSPGQGFEQY
TRBJ2-2	11	TRBV6-5	ASSYGASGELF